This TCR beta chain was identified in a study of cytomegalovirus exposure and HLA in healthy donors. Overall study context: Most donors, around 81% of more than 300 genotyped, fell in the Caucasian-associated ancestry cluster.

PCR amplification relied on 60 Vbeta primers (plus 13 Jbeta primers). Sequencing used immunoSEQ multiplex PCR; TCRdb keeps in-frame clones, though not all of them. The sample contains 100,000 to 150,000 clones, about 82% of which appear only once. Germline V gene data show CDR1 as SSHAT and CDR2 as FNYEAQ (reference sequence). The junction had 5 bases not matched to a gene; V was cut back by 8 bases and J by 3 bases. The CDR3 consists of 13 residues. Study outcomes and limitations: Listed as cytomegalovirus-associated were 150 or so TCR beta chains. Reportedly, diagnosis of cytomegalovirus status by the classifier showed high specificity and sensitivity. A cluster of highly shared sequence variants was likely a sequencing artifact.

This clone has a single count. What it binds is unknown. This chain uses TRBV7-7 with TRBJ2-7; 9 positions agree with TRBD1. This TCR was sampled from a man in his fifties in good health and CMV-seronegative. Sequenced material: PBMCs. The CDR3 coding sequence is TGTGCCAGCGGATTGGGACAGGGCTACGAGCAGTACTTC. The encoded protein is CASGLGQGYEQYF.